The 23 T cell receptor beta chains below all came from one sample that was sequenced in a study of blood T cell repertoires in COVID-19. Produced via immunoSEQ multiplex PCR; TCRdb's table is partial and in-frame only. Of around 250,000 clones in the sample, approximately 83% are singletons; the top ten hold roughly 1.9%. Sequenced input: peripheral blood. The origin of the receptors is a man aged 25-40 years who had recovered from COVID-19.

The chain recombines TRBV18 with TRBJ1-3; 8 positions match TRBD1. This CDR3 contains 16 residues. Germline-derived CDR1 and CDR2 are KGHSH and LQKENI. The V and J ends lost 8 bases and 2 bases, in that order; junction bases with no gene match: 11. CDR3 nucleotides: TGTGCCAGCGGAACCGGGACAGGAGTCGCTGGAAACACCATATATTTT. It codes for CASGTGTGVAGNTIYF.

This CDR3 is CATSGGTGSSFSNQPQHF. CDR3 sequence (DNA): TGTGCCACCAGCGGTGGGACAGGGTCGTCGTTTAGCAATCAGCCCCAGCATTTT. J is TRBJ1-5 and V is TRBV15, with 9 bases aligning to TRBD1. Germline CDR1 reads LNHNV; CDR2 reads YYDKDF (reference sequence). The CDR3 sequence is 18 residues long. After removal of 5 bases from V and 0 bases from J, the junction contained 11 bases not matched to a gene.

V gene TRBV6-5 combines with J gene TRBJ1-2, with D uncertain. From germline, CDR1 is MNHEY and CDR2 SVGAGI. With 0 bases removed from V and 5 bases from J, the gap between germline ends came to 7 bases. The CDR3 totals 13 residues. CDR3 sequence (DNA): TGTGCCAGCAGTTACTCGACACTTTATGGCTACACCTTC. Translation gives CASSYSTLYGYTF.

The chain links TRBV14 to TRBJ2-4; the D gene is possibly TRBD1 (5 bases). V was cut by 7 bases and J by 0 bases, with 13 bases left in between. This CDR3 has 15 residues. Germline V CDR1 and CDR2: SGHDN, FVKESK. The CDR3 region is CASTGHFLAKNIQYF. The CDR3 nucleotides read TGTGCCAGCACAGGACACTTTTTAGCCAAAAACATTCAGTACTTC.

The CDR3 region is CASSLRTEQTGPHEKLFF. The CDR3 coding sequence is TGTGCCAGCAGCCTCAGAACCGAACAGACAGGTCCTCATGAAAAACTGTTTTTT. The V call is TRBV7-9, the J call TRBJ1-4; possibly TRBD1 for D (6 bases). Trimming left V 5 bases short and J 6 bases short, with 25 bases between. Germline V lookup: CDR1 SEHNR, CDR2 FQNEAQ (reference sequence). CDR3 length equals 18 residues.

The rearrangement uses TRBV6-1 and TRBJ2-1; D ambiguous. CDR3 size: 15 residues. The germline V gene has CDR1 MNHNS and CDR2 SASEGT. Trimming shortened V by 2 bases and J by 8 bases, and 16 bases separated the two germline ends. The CDR3 loop reads CASSEQGSEIHEQFF. In DNA form, the CDR3 reads TGTGCCAGCAGTGAACAAGGATCGGAGATCCATGAGCAGTTCTTC.

The V call is TRBV27, the J call TRBJ1-5; D is unresolved. Per germline, CDR1 MNHEY and CDR2 SMNVEV (reference sequence). Trimming cost V 0 bases and J 6 bases, with 6 bases left between them. The length of the CDR3 is 13 residues. As DNA, the CDR3 is TGTGCCAGCAGTTTATCGGAGTCTCAGCCCCAGCATTTT. The encoded protein is CASSLSESQPQHF.

The CDR3 loop reads CASRSDRWSTEAFF. The CDR3 region has the DNA TGTGCCAGCAGGTCGGACAGATGGTCGACTGAAGCTTTCTTT. This sequence joins TRBV7-9 and TRBJ1-1; possible D gene TRBD1, 6 bases. Trimming cost V 6 bases and J 5 bases, with 16 bases left between them. CDR3 length: 14 residues. CDR1 SEHNR and CDR2 FQNEAQ come from the germline V gene (reference sequence).

The chain has TRBV6-6 and TRBJ1-1; D is undetermined. The CDR3 contains 15 residues. CDR1 and CDR2 from the germline V gene are MNHNY and SVGAGI (reference sequence). Trimming took off 8 bases at V and 1 base at J, with 17 bases between the two ends. Here the CDR3 DNA reads TGTGCCAGCCGTTCCCCAGACGGCGGGAACACTGAAGCTTTCTTT. Protein product: CASRSPDGGNTEAFF.

This clone was counted between two and nine times. The V and J genes are TRBV4-2 and TRBJ2-7; D is perhaps TRBD2 (5 bases). The V gene's germline CDR1 is LGHNA and CDR2 YNFKEQ. V lost 0 bases and J lost 2, with 14 bases in between. The CDR3 contains 16 residues. Here the CDR3 reads CASSQEEVSTPYEQYF. The CDR3 nucleotides are TGTGCCAGCAGCCAAGAGGAGGTTTCTACACCCTACGAGCAGTACTTC.

CDR3 bases: TGTGCCATCAGGGCCTTCGGGACAGAATCCTACGAGCAGTACGTC. This sequence encodes CAIRAFGTESYEQYV. This chain joins TRBV10-3 and TRBJ2-7; 7 nucleotides align to TRBD1. The junction had 9 bases not matched to a gene; V was cut back by 6 bases and J by 1 base. The CDR3 spans 15 residues. Per germline, CDR1 ENHRY and CDR2 SYGVKD.

V is TRBV18 and J is TRBJ1-2; 9 nucleotides match TRBD1. This CDR3 spans 15 amino acids. The trim removed 4 bases at V and 6 bases at J, leaving 9 bases unmatched. Germline CDR1 KGHSH, CDR2 LQKENI. Here the CDR3 DNA reads TGTGCCAGCTCACGCGACGGGACAGGGTTGGATGGCTACACCTTC. Its protein is CASSRDGTGLDGYTF.

The chain has TRBV6-1 and TRBJ1-2, with 10 positions matching TRBD1. V was clipped by 1 base and J by 6 bases; unmatched bases: 5. The germline V gene has CDR1 MNHNS and CDR2 SASEGT. The CDR3 totals 15 residues. The DNA for the CDR3 is TGTGCCAGCAGTGAAGGATGGGACAGGGGTCATGGCTACACCTTC. Translation gives CASSEGWDRGHGYTF.

This chain uses TRBV7-9 with TRBJ1-2, with D perhaps matching TRBD1 (5 bases). The CDR3 length is 14 residues. Trimming left V 5 bases short and J 0 bases short, with 10 bases between. Germline V gene lookup returns CDR1 SEHNR and CDR2 FQNEAQ (reference sequence). CDR3 loop: CASSQTGANYGYTF. CDR3 sequence (DNA): TGTGCCAGCAGCCAAACAGGAGCTAACTATGGCTACACCTTC.

This chain joins TRBV4-1 and TRBJ2-2, with D hard to call. This CDR3 has 14 residues. CDR1 is MGHRA, CDR2 YSYEKL, per germline. V gave up 1 base and J gave up 5 bases, with 8 bases separating them. The CDR3 nucleotides read TGCGCCAGCAGCCAAGTGTACGGTACCGGGGAGCTGTTTTTT. Protein product: CASSQVYGTGELFF.

This chain connects TRBV5-4 to TRBJ2-2, with TRBD2 matching 11 bases. There are 16 residues in the CDR3. The V gene's germline CDR1 is SGHNT and CDR2 YYREEE (reference sequence). With V trimmed by 6 bases and J by 3 bases, 7 bases remained unmatched. The CDR3 spells CASKWGSGGDTGELFF. The CDR3 coding sequence is TGTGCCAGCAAGTGGGGTAGCGGGGGGGACACCGGGGAGCTGTTTTTT.

The chain employs TRBV6-1 and TRBJ1-5, with 8 positions matching TRBD1. The germline V gene has CDR1 MNHNS and CDR2 SASEGT. The length of the CDR3 is 15 residues. V trimming: 3 bases; J trimming: 4 bases; junction bases outside the gene matches: 5. The chain's CDR3 is CASSDQDRANQPQHF. CDR3 nucleotide sequence: TGTGCCAGCAGTGACCAGGACAGGGCGAATCAGCCCCAGCATTTT.

The V call is TRBV5-4, the J call TRBJ2-1; a weak D match, TRBD2 (5 bases). V was clipped by 4 bases and J by 0 bases, with 14 bases between them. The CDR3 has 16 amino acids. Germline CDR1 SGHNT, CDR2 YYREEE (reference sequence). CDR3 in amino acids: CASSPATSFSYNEQFF. CDR3 sequence (DNA): TGTGCCAGCAGCCCAGCTACTAGTTTCTCCTACAATGAGCAGTTCTTC.

V gene TRBV6-1 combines with J gene TRBJ1-6; 9 positions agree with TRBD1. The CDR3 consists of 15 residues. CDR1 and CDR2 from the germline V gene are MNHNS and SASEGT. J gave up 5 bases and V 5 bases, and 4 bases lay outside the gene matches. The CDR3: CASSIQGADNSPLHF. CDR3 in DNA: TGTGCCAGCAGTATACAGGGGGCCGATAATTCACCCCTCCACTTT.

This clone came up a few times. CDR3 coding DNA: TGTGCCAGCCTCGACCCCGGACGGACAAACTATGGCTACACCTTC. Its translation is CASLDPGRTNYGYTF. The chain is built from TRBV6-5 and TRBJ1-2, with D maybe TRBD1 (5 bases). V was cut by 8 bases and J by 2 bases, with 18 bases left in between. The CDR3 length is 15 residues. The germline CDR1 and CDR2 sequences are MNHEY and SVGAGI.

The chain employs TRBV5-1 and TRBJ2-5; D may be TRBD2 (5 bases). The CDR3 consists of 12 residues. Deletions cut 7 bases from V and 5 bases from J, with 12 bases between. Germline V gene lookup returns CDR1 SGHRS and CDR2 YFSETQ. CDR3 DNA: TGCGCCAGCCGGGATTTAGGCGAGACCCAGTACTTC. It is translated as CASRDLGETQYF.

This clone was observed a few times. The V call is TRBV2, the J call TRBJ1-5; no clear D. This CDR3 spans 12 amino acids. Germline V CDR1 and CDR2: SNHLY, FYNNEI. V dropped 2 bases and J dropped 9 bases, with 8 bases sitting between them. The CDR3 spells CASSELFRPQHF. CDR3 coding DNA: TGTGCCAGCAGTGAATTGTTTCGGCCCCAGCATTTT.

This rearrangement joins TRBV2 to TRBJ1-2; D remains ambiguous. The CDR3 length is 12 residues. Trimming took 4 bases from V and 4 from J, leaving 7 bases between them. Germline CDR1 reads SNHLY; CDR2 reads FYNNEI. The chain's CDR3 is CASSGQAYGYTF. The CDR3 DNA follows: TGTGCCAGCAGTGGTCAGGCCTATGGCTACACCTTC.